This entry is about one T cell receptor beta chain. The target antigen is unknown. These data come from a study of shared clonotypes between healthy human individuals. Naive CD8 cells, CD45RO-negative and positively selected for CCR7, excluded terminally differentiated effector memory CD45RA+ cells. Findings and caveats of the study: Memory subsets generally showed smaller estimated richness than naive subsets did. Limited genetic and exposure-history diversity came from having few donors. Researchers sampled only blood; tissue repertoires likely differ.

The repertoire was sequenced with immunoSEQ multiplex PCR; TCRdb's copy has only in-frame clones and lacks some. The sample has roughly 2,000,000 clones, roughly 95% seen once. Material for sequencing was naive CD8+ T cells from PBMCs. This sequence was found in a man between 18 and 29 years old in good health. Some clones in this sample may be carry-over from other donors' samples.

CDR3 amino acids: CASSTRQGWPGELFF. CDR3 bases: TGTGCCAGCAGCACCCGACAGGGGTGGCCCGGGGAGCTGTTTTTT. J is TRBJ2-2 and V is TRBV7-9; TRBD1 matches at 8 bases. Germline values: CDR1 SEHNR, CDR2 FQNEAQ (reference sequence). Losses at the gene ends were 5 bases for V and 6 bases for J; bases not matched to a gene: 8. CDR3 size: 15 residues.